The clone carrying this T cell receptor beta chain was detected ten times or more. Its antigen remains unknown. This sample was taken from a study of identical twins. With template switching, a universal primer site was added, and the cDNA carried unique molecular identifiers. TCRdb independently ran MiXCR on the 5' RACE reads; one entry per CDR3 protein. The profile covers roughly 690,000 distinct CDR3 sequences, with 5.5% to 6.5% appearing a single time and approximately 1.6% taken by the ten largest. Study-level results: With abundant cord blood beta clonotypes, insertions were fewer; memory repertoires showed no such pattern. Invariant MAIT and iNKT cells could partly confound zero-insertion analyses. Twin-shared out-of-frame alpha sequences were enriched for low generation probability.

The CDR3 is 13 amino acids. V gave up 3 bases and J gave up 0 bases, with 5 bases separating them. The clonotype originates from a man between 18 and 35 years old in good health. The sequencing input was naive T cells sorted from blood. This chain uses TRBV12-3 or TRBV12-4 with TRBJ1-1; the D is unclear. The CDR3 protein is CASSFFLNTEAFF. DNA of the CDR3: TGTGCCAGCAGTTTTTTTTTGAACACTGAAGCTTTCTTT.